This T cell receptor (beta chain) was identified in a study of T-cell reconstitution after alpha-beta-depleted transplantation in children. Unique molecular identifiers were incorporated when the TCRbeta library was constructed. Each CDR3 protein gets one entry after TCRdb re-called the PCR reads with MiXCR. Of 450,000 to 600,000 distinct CDR3 sequences in the sample, over 25% are singletons; the top ten hold around 2.5%. Germline lookup yields CDR1 SQVTM and CDR2 ANQGSEA. Trimming stripped 0 bases from V and 1 base from J, with 10 bases between. This CDR3 region has 15 residues. The table lists this clonotype with a few counts.

The receptor was derived from a human donor who donated a stem cell graft to a child with aplastic anemia. The specimen was PBMCs from the stem cell graft donor, collected from the stem cell graft. This rearrangement joins TRBV29-1 to TRBJ2-1; possibly TRBD1 for D (6 bases). The CDR3 loop reads CSVEEPGQSYNEQFF. The CDR3, as DNA: TGCAGCGTTGAAGAGCCCGGACAGTCCTACAATGAGCAGTTCTTC.